This T cell receptor (beta chain) came from a study of shared T cell receptors in the human thymus. Repertoires were generated with immunoSEQ multiplex PCR, while TCRdb's copy carries only in-frame clones and drops some. The sample lists hundreds of thousands of clones, around 87% occurring once. The CDR3 covers 12 residues. Germline V gene data show CDR1 as MNHNY and CDR2 as SVGAGI (reference sequence). V dropped 4 bases and J dropped 9 bases, with 10 bases sitting between them. These sequences were also reported in another study, on human thymus T cells. That investigation notes: Healthy Finnish infants undergoing corrective surgery for congenital heart defects were used as donors. Repertoires from thymus and blood appeared to show biased V and J gene usage. Unrelated individuals reportedly shared highly overlapping thymic TCR repertoires.

The chain is built from TRBV6-6 and TRBJ1-5; D ambiguous. Specimen: thymocytes. This clonotype was obtained from a boy under two years old with a congenital heart defect. For the CDR3, the DNA is TGTGCCAGCAGTTCCTACAGTAGGCCCCAGCATTTT. Encoded protein: CASSSYSRPQHF.